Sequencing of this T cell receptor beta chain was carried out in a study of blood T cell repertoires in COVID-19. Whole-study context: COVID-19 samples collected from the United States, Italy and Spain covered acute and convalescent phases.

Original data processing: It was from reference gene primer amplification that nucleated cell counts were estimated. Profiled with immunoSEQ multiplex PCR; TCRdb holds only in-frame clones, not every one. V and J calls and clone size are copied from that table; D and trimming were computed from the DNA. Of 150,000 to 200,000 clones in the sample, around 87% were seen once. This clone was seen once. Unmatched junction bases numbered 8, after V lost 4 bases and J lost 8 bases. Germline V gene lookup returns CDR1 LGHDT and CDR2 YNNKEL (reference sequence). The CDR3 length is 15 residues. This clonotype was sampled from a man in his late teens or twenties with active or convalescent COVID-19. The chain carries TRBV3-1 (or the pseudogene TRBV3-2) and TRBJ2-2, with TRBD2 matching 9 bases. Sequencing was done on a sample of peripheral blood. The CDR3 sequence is CASSLSAGGKGELFF. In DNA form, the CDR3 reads TGTGCCAGCAGCCTTTCTGCGGGGGGGAAGGGGGAGCTGTTTTTT.